The next 19 T cell receptor beta chains were all read from a single sample in a study of PD-L1 blockade in urothelial cancer. Some clones are missing from TCRdb's copy, which holds only in-frame ones; the method was immunoSEQ multiplex PCR. The table lists roughly 51,000 clones, 86% of them singletons, with about 20% in the top ten. Described time point: pretreatment peripheral blood. Sequenced material: PBMCs, taken around atezolizumab (anti-PD-L1) treatment. The origin of the receptors is a man between 60 and 75 years old with urothelial cancer.

This clone was recorded a few times. V gene TRBV2 combines with J gene TRBJ2-2, with 11 nucleotides matching TRBD2. The germline V gene encodes CDR1 SNHLY and CDR2 FYNNEI. The CDR3 contains 18 residues. With 6 bases clipped from V and 1 base from J, the junction kept 10 bases outside the gene matches. The CDR3 here is CASRSEGGLAGNTGELFF. The CDR3 nucleotides are TGTGCCAGCAGGTCGGAAGGTGGACTAGCGGGGAACACCGGGGAGCTGTTTTTT.

In nucleotides, the CDR3 is TGTGCCAGCAGCCCCCCCAAGAAGGAGGGTCAGCCCCAGCATTTT. It is translated as CASSPPKKEGQPQHF. This chain links TRBV9 with TRBJ1-5; D gene unclear. V lost 4 bases to trimming and J lost 6 bases, with 17 bases between them. The CDR3 runs 15 residues. The V gene's germline CDR1 is SGDLS and CDR2 YYNGEE. The full variable domain, with the rest looked up from reference TRBV9 and TRBJ1-5, is DSGVTQTPKHLITATGQRVTLRCSPRSGDLSVYWYQQSLDQGLQFLIQYYNGEERAKGNILERFSAQQFPDLHSELNLSSLELGDSALYFCASSPPKKEGQPQHFGDGTRLSIL.

The V call is TRBV9, the J call TRBJ2-3; TRBD1 aligns across 8 bases. V was pared by 3 bases and J by 2 bases, with 8 bases of the junction left unmatched. The CDR3 is 16 residues long. Germline values: CDR1 SGDLS, CDR2 YYNGEE. CDR3 region: CASSARQGILTDTQYF. CDR3 DNA: TGTGCCAGCAGCGCACGACAGGGGATACTCACAGATACGCAGTATTTT.

This clone came up once. The chain uses TRBV29-1 and TRBJ1-2; 7 nucleotides line up with TRBD1. CDR1 and CDR2 (germline): SQVTM, ANQGSEA. V was pared by 2 bases and J by 5 bases, with 8 bases of the junction left unmatched. CDR3 length: 14 amino acids. This CDR3 is CSVEQTGPRYGYTF. The CDR3 DNA sequence: TGCAGCGTTGAACAGACAGGGCCCCGTTATGGCTACACCTTC.

The gene calls are TRBV12-5 and TRBJ1-5, with a weak D call TRBD1 (6 bases). The CDR3 length is 18 residues. Germline V gives CDR1 LGHNT, CDR2 FRNRAP. The germline V and J ends were trimmed by 2 bases and 4 bases, with 21 bases remaining between them. The CDR3: CASGLFQTGRVGNQPQHF. The CDR3 DNA reads as TGTGCTAGTGGTTTGTTCCAAACAGGGCGGGTTGGAAATCAGCCCCAGCATTTT.

The genes are TRBV11-1 and TRBJ2-7; 7 positions agree with TRBD1. Looked up from germline, CDR1 is SGHAT and CDR2 is FQDESV (reference sequence). CDR3 length: 14 residues. After removal of 0 bases from V and 6 bases from J, the junction contained 5 bases not matched to a gene. The DNA of the CDR3 is TGTGCCAGCAGCTTAGCGCCAGACAGGGTCGAGCAGTACTTC. It translates to CASSLAPDRVEQYF.

In this sample, this clone turned up once. J is TRBJ2-1 and V is TRBV6-5, with TRBD1 as a possible D gene (5 bases). The V gene lost 2 bases and the J gene lost 7 bases, with 9 bases spanning the gap. Germline values: CDR1 MNHEY, CDR2 SVGAGI. The CDR3 is 13 residues long. The CDR3: CASSYRRVNEQFF. CDR3 DNA sequence: TGTGCCAGCAGTTACCGCAGGGTAAATGAGCAGTTCTTC.

The chain combines TRBV15 with TRBJ1-4; no clear D. V was cut by 0 bases and J by 2 bases, with 10 bases left in between. Germline CDR1 and CDR2: LNHNV and YYDKDF (reference sequence). The CDR3 has 16 amino acids. The CDR3 here is CATSREPRATNEKLFF. DNA for the CDR3: TGTGCCACCAGCAGAGAGCCGAGGGCCACTAATGAAAAACTGTTTTTT.

J is TRBJ2-5 and V is TRBV4-1, with 12 bases fitting TRBD2. Germline values: CDR1 MGHRA, CDR2 YSYEKL. V dropped 1 base and J dropped 5; count of bases not matched to a gene: 8. The CDR3 spans 17 residues. CDR3 loop: CASSQVHLAGGHETQYF. CDR3 bases: TGCGCCAGCAGCCAAGTACATCTAGCGGGGGGGCATGAGACCCAGTACTTC.

V gene TRBV10-3 combines with J gene TRBJ1-2, with 7 bases identical to TRBD1. Germline values: CDR1 ENHRY, CDR2 SYGVKD. This CDR3 is built from 13 residues. Losses at the gene ends were 4 bases for V and 7 bases for J; bases not matched to a gene: 6. CDR3 bases: TGTGCCATCAGTGCCGGGACAGATTTTGGCTACACCTTC. Protein sequence: CAISAGTDFGYTF.

The chain joins TRBV4-2 to TRBJ1-3, with no clear D. This CDR3 is 15 amino acids long. Germline CDR1 LGHNA, CDR2 YNFKEQ. The V gene lost 0 bases and the J gene lost 4 bases, with 10 bases spanning the gap. The CDR3 region has the DNA TGTGCCAGCAGCCAAGAAGCGGGGTCGGGAAACACCATATATTTT. Protein: CASSQEAGSGNTIYF.

This clone was found once. The chain uses TRBV6-5 and TRBJ1-1; D is unresolved. V was trimmed by 7 bases and J by 0 bases, leaving 12 bases between them. The CDR3 is 14 residues long. Per germline, CDR1 MNHEY and CDR2 SVGAGI. CDR3 residues: CASKGDLLNTEAFF. CDR3 DNA: TGTGCCAGCAAGGGAGACCTTTTGAACACTGAAGCTTTCTTT.

The CDR3 nucleotides read TGTGCCAGCAGTTTATGGGTACAGGGCACCGAGCAGTACTTC. It specifies CASSLWVQGTEQYF. The genes are TRBV27 and TRBJ2-7, with TRBD1 as a possible D gene (6 bases). V was pared by 1 base and J by 6 bases, with 13 bases between. This CDR3 has 14 amino acids. Germline assignment: CDR1 MNHEY and CDR2 SMNVEV (reference sequence).

The CDR3 protein is CASSVGAGGTYEQYF. The CDR3 nucleotides read TGTGCCAGCAGTGTAGGAGCGGGAGGCACCTACGAGCAGTACTTC. The chain is built from TRBV2 and TRBJ2-7, with TRBD2 identical over 9 bases. The CDR3 is 15 amino acids. V shed 4 bases, J shed 2 bases, and the junction held 6 bases outside the gene matches. CDR1 SNHLY and CDR2 FYNNEI come from the germline V gene.

This clone was seen just once. The chain carries TRBV5-1 and TRBJ2-1; 10 bases are a match to TRBD1. V was clipped by 0 bases and J by 7 bases; unmatched bases: 13. The V gene's germline CDR1 is SGHRS and CDR2 YFSETQ. The CDR3 loop spans 18 amino acids. The CDR3 is CASSLAGTGGQGVNEQFF. For the CDR3, the DNA is TGCGCCAGCAGCTTGGCCGGGACAGGAGGACAGGGGGTAAATGAGCAGTTCTTC.

The rearrangement links TRBV5-1 to TRBJ1-1, with D tentatively TRBD1 (5 bases). This CDR3 is built from 15 residues. Per the germline V gene, CDR1 is SGHRS and CDR2 is YFSETQ. Trimming cost V 0 bases and J 1 base, with 10 bases left between them. This CDR3 reads CASSLEEGRNTEAFF. CDR3 coding DNA: TGCGCCAGCAGCTTGGAGGAGGGACGGAACACTGAAGCTTTCTTT. Full variable domain (remainder filled in from reference TRBV5-1 and TRBJ1-1): KAGVTQTPRYLIKTRGQQVTLSCSPISGHRSVSWYQQTPGQGLQFLFEYFSETQRNKGNFPGRFSGRQFSNSRSEMNVSTLELGDSALYLCASSLEEGRNTEAFFGQGTRLTVV.

The chain carries TRBV2 and TRBJ1-6; the D is unclear. Looked up from germline, CDR1 is SNHLY and CDR2 is FYNNEI. Trimming stripped 1 base from V and 3 bases from J, with 10 bases between. The CDR3 length is 16 residues. CDR3 protein: CASSEEAQDYNSPLHF. Written as DNA, the CDR3 is TGTGCCAGCAGTGAAGAGGCCCAGGACTATAATTCACCCCTCCACTTT.

This clone showed up just a few times. Sequence at one end of the junction differs from germline and may be a read error. J is TRBJ1-1 and V is TRBV6-5; 7 nucleotides match TRBD1. The CDR3 runs 13 residues. Germline V lookup: CDR1 MNHEY, CDR2 SVGAGI. As DNA, the CDR3 is TGTGCCAGCAGTTACTCGACCCGGGACAGCGGCCAATTT. This sequence encodes CASSYSTRDSGQF.

V is TRBV6-4 and J is TRBJ2-1; TRBD2 agrees at 8 bases. The CDR3 is 15 amino acids. CDR1 is MRHNA, CDR2 SNTAGT, per germline. Trimming removed 6 bases from V and 0 bases from J; junction bases left unmatched: 4. The CDR3 bases are TGTGCCAGCAGCGAAAGCGGGAGCTCCTACAATGAGCAGTTCTTC. Translating it yields CASSESGSSYNEQFF.